The T cell receptor beta chain under discussion was sequenced for a study of shared clonotypes between healthy human individuals. Broader study findings: Four donors shared approximately 5% of their naive CD4 clonotypes. Researchers sampled blood only, noting tissue repertoires likely differ.

About this clone: Its antigen is as yet unknown.

Sequencing was performed with immunoSEQ multiplex PCR; in TCRdb, only in-frame clones are kept and a portion is missing. The data show hundreds of thousands of clones, roughly 95% seen once. V lost 0 bases and J 2 bases, leaving 2 bases between the germline ends. Per the germline V gene, CDR1 is MGHRA and CDR2 is YSYEKL. This CDR3 region has 13 residues. The naive CD8 fraction comprised CD45RO-negative cells positively selected for CCR7 and excluded terminally differentiated effector memory CD45RA+ cells. The source is a young woman in good health. Sequencing was done on a sample of naive CD8+ T cells sorted from blood. The chain recombines TRBV4-1 with TRBJ1-3; D ambiguous. CDR3 DNA sequence: TGCGCCAGCAGCCAAGATCCTGGAAACACCATATATTTT. Translated, it gives CASSQDPGNTIYF.